What follows are 28 T cell receptor beta chains derived from one specimen sequenced in a study of shared clonotypes between healthy human individuals. The assay was immunoSEQ multiplex PCR, and TCRdb's table has in-frame clones only and misses some. The repertoire holds 2,500,000 or so clones, with 85% to 95% as singletons. The sequencing input was naive CD4+ T cells from PBMCs. Subset denoted: CD45RA+ positively selected. All receptors derive from a man aged 18-30 years in good health. Some clones in this sample may be carry-over from other donors' samples.

In nucleotides, the CDR3 is TGCAGCGTTGTTGGACAGGGATTTTTCGGAAGAGAGACCCAGTACTTC. Its protein is CSVVGQGFFGRETQYF. V is TRBV29-1 and J is TRBJ2-5; 8 bases are a match to TRBD1. J gave up 4 bases and V 4 bases, and 14 bases lay outside the gene matches. The CDR3 is 16 amino acids. Germline lookup yields CDR1 SQVTM and CDR2 ANQGSEA.

This rearrangement joins TRBV7-9 to TRBJ1-5; 10 bases agree with TRBD1. The CDR3 sequence is 16 residues long. The V segment lost 5 bases and the J segment 5 bases; nucleotides outside the gene matches: 9. CDR1 is SEHNR and CDR2 is FQNEAQ in the germline V gene (reference sequence). CDR3 loop: CASSTSGTGAHQPQHF. In DNA form, the CDR3 reads TGTGCCAGCAGCACATCCGGGACAGGGGCTCATCAGCCCCAGCATTTT.

This chain joins TRBV9 and TRBJ2-2; D uncertain. V was trimmed by 1 base and J by 1 base, leaving 8 bases between them. CDR1 and CDR2 (germline): SGDLS, YYNGEE. The CDR3 is made up of 15 amino acids. CDR3 protein: CASSVTAGNTGELFF. Written as DNA, the CDR3 is TGTGCCAGCAGCGTAACGGCAGGGAACACCGGGGAGCTGTTTTTT.

The rearrangement joins TRBV5-4 to TRBJ1-4; D perhaps matches TRBD1 (5 bases). This CDR3 comprises 15 residues. CDR1 is SGHNT, CDR2 YYREEE, per germline (reference sequence). V lost 4 bases to trimming and J lost 4 bases, with 14 bases between them. CDR3 DNA sequence: TGTGCCAGCAGCCCGGGACCGAAGAATAATGAAAAACTGTTTTTT. It translates to CASSPGPKNNEKLFF.

Notes on this clone: This sample includes further DNA sequences coding for the same CDR3. The V and J genes are TRBV5-1 and TRBJ1-2; tentative D call: TRBD1 (5 bases). Germline V lookup: CDR1 SGHRS, CDR2 YFSETQ. V shed 0 bases and J shed 2 bases, with 11 bases lying between them. There are 15 residues in the CDR3. In nucleotides, the CDR3 is TGCGCCAGCAGCTTGGTTGGAGGGACCAACTATGGCTACACCTTC. It encodes CASSLVGGTNYGYTF.

The chain uses TRBV4-1 and TRBJ2-1, with D tentatively TRBD2 (6 bases). The CDR3 length is 15 residues. Germline lookup yields CDR1 MGHRA and CDR2 YSYEKL. The V end lost 7 bases, the J end lost 5 bases, and 18 bases lay between the germline ends. The CDR3 DNA sequence: TGCGCCAGCATGGCCCGGGACTGGGTGAACAATGAGCAGTTCTTC. It codes for CASMARDWVNNEQFF.

This chain joins TRBV19 and TRBJ1-5, with D possibly TRBD1 on 5 matching bases. The CDR3 length is 16 residues. Germline V lookup: CDR1 LNHDA, CDR2 SQIVND (reference sequence). Trimming removed 7 bases from V and 1 base from J, with 17 bases in between. In DNA, the CDR3 is TGTGCCAGTACCCGAGACAGCCGGAAAAGCAATCAGCCCCAGCATTTT. It yields the protein CASTRDSRKSNQPQHF.

This chain links TRBV9 with TRBJ2-7; D is unclear. The germline V gene encodes CDR1 SGDLS and CDR2 YYNGEE. V was pared by 3 bases and J by 9 bases, with 19 bases between. This CDR3 comprises 14 residues. CDR3 in amino acids: CASSANRASSRQYF. The CDR3 DNA is TGTGCCAGCAGCGCAAACCGGGCCAGCTCTCGGCAGTACTTC.

Details on this clone: One end of the junction does not line up with germline, which may come from a read error. The chain recombines TRBV7-3 with TRBJ2-1, with D hard to call. The germline V gene encodes CDR1 SGHTA and CDR2 FQGTGA. The CDR3 length is 13 residues. CDR3 DNA sequence: TGTGCCAGCAGCCCTAACTCCGACAATGAGCAGTTCTTC. It codes for CASSPNSDNEQFF.

With regard to this clone: In the same sample, other DNA sequences code for this CDR3. The rearrangement links TRBV18 to TRBJ2-3; D is unresolved. The CDR3 consists of 12 residues. The germline V gene has CDR1 KGHSH and CDR2 LQKENI. V lost 2 bases and J 3 bases, leaving 3 bases between the germline ends. The CDR3 coding sequence is TGTGCCAGCTCACCAGGTACAGATACGCAGTATTTT. Translating it yields CASSPGTDTQYF.

The V call is TRBV10-1, the J call TRBJ2-1, with 14 bases fitting TRBD2. Germline CDR1 reads WNHNN; CDR2 reads SYGVQD (reference sequence). V lost 6 bases, J lost 1 base, and 8 bases stayed unmatched. The length of the CDR3 is 18 residues. This CDR3 is CASRPGLAGENSYNEQFF. For the CDR3, the DNA is TGCGCCAGCAGGCCGGGACTAGCGGGAGAAAATTCCTACAATGAGCAGTTCTTC.

This clone was recorded once. V usage is TRBV5-8 and J usage is TRBJ2-5; 11 nucleotides align to TRBD2. The CDR3 extends over 16 amino acids. V gave up 0 bases and J gave up 5 bases; unmatched junction bases: 6. Germline CDR1 SGHTS, CDR2 YDEGEE. The CDR3 DNA is TGTGCCAGCAGCTTGGTTAGCGGGAGGGCCTCGGAGACCCAGTACTTC. Encoded protein: CASSLVSGRASETQYF.

The chain uses TRBV5-4 and TRBJ2-5; 7 bases are a match to TRBD2. Germline CDR1 and CDR2: SGHNT and YYREEE (reference sequence). The CDR3 has 17 residues. After removal of 5 bases from V and 0 bases from J, the junction contained 13 bases not matched to a gene. As DNA, the CDR3 is TGTGCCAGCAGACTCGGGGGAGGGGCGAGGTACCAAGAGACCCAGTACTTC. As protein: CASRLGGGARYQETQYF.

The chain recombines TRBV28 with TRBJ2-7; a weak D match, TRBD2 (6 bases). The CDR3 is made up of 17 amino acids. Trimming took off 4 bases at V and 2 bases at J, with 21 bases between the two ends. The germline gives CDR1 MDHEN, CDR2 SYDVKM. CDR3 residues: CASSSLSRTPGAYEQYF. The CDR3 coding sequence is TGTGCCAGCAGTTCCCTCTCTCGGACCCCGGGGGCCTACGAGCAGTACTTC.

This rearrangement joins TRBV6-5 to TRBJ2-3; D perhaps matches TRBD2 (6 bases). Trimming removed 5 bases at V and 6 bases at J, with 18 bases between. The CDR3 is made up of 15 amino acids. In germline, CDR1 is MNHEY, CDR2 SVGAGI. CDR3 sequence reads: CASSPGLRGFDTQYF. CDR3 nucleotides: TGTGCCAGCAGTCCGGGACTCCGTGGGTTTGATACGCAGTATTTT.

The chain employs TRBV7-9 and TRBJ1-5, with 8 positions matching TRBD1. The germline gives CDR1 SEHNR, CDR2 FQNEAQ (reference sequence). The CDR3 has 16 amino acids. The ends lost 2 bases at V and 1 base at J; junction bases unmatched: 4. CDR3 sequence: CASSLTGGGSNQPQHF. The CDR3 DNA is TGTGCCAGCAGCTTAACAGGGGGAGGCAGCAATCAGCCCCAGCATTTT.

Note on this clone: Other DNA sequences in this specimen translate into the identical CDR3. The V call is TRBV5-1, the J call TRBJ2-2; D gene uncertain. V lost 1 base, J lost 3 bases, and 7 bases lay in between. The CDR3 consists of 14 residues. Per germline, CDR1 SGHRS and CDR2 YFSETQ. The CDR3 region is CASSLSSHTGELFF. The CDR3 coding sequence is TGCGCCAGCAGCTTGAGCAGCCACACCGGGGAGCTGTTTTTT.

This clone was detected only once. The chain uses TRBV7-3 and TRBJ2-7, with 7 nucleotides matching TRBD2. V lost 5 bases and J lost 2; bases outside the gene matches: 6. Germline V gene data show CDR1 as SGHTA and CDR2 as FQGTGA. The CDR3 spans 14 residues. DNA for the CDR3: TGTGCCAGCAGCCCCCGGGACTACGCCTACGAGCAGTACTTC. As protein: CASSPRDYAYEQYF.

This sequence joins TRBV28 and TRBJ2-5; D is possibly TRBD2 (7 bases). CDR1 and CDR2 (germline): MDHEN, SYDVKM. The ends were cut back, 6 bases at V and 7 bases at J, with 21 bases in the middle. CDR3 length equals 15 residues. CDR3 protein: CASSTQGGGVGTQYF. CDR3 sequence (DNA): TGTGCCAGCAGCACACAGGGAGGGGGTGTTGGGACCCAGTACTTC.

The CDR3 coding sequence is TGTGCCAGCAGCGTAGACCCCTTCGCTATCGCCGGGGAGCTGTTTTTT. Its protein is CASSVDPFAIAGELFF. The chain recombines TRBV9 with TRBJ2-2; no reliable D call. The germline CDR1 and CDR2 sequences are SGDLS and YYNGEE. V lost 0 bases and J lost 6, with 15 bases in between. This CDR3 comprises 16 residues. Variable domain in full (rest from reference TRBV9 and TRBJ2-2): DSGVTQTPKHLITATGQRVTLRCSPRSGDLSVYWYQQSLDQGLQFLIQYYNGEERAKGNILERFSAQQFPDLHSELNLSSLELGDSALYFCASSVDPFAIAGELFFGEGSRLTVL.

For the CDR3, the DNA is TGTGCCAGCAGTTCCCGACTCAACGCCAATGAAAAACTGTTTTTT. It is translated as CASSSRLNANEKLFF. The chain couples TRBV28 to TRBJ1-4; D is unresolved. The CDR3 runs 15 residues. Trimming took 4 bases from V and 5 from J, leaving 14 bases between them. CDR1 and CDR2 from the germline V gene are MDHEN and SYDVKM. Complete variable domain (other parts from reference TRBV28 and TRBJ1-4): DVKVTQSSRYLVKRTGEKVFLECVQDMDHENMFWYRQDPGLGLRLIYFSYDVKMKEKGDIPEGYSVSREKKERFSLILESASTNQTSMYLCASSSRLNANEKLFFGSGTQLSVL.

The chain recombines TRBV4-1 with TRBJ2-7, with 7 bases lining up with TRBD2. Germline V gene lookup returns CDR1 MGHRA and CDR2 YSYEKL. The trim removed 4 bases at V and 3 bases at J, leaving 12 bases unmatched. The CDR3 has 16 residues. The chain's CDR3 is CASSPSPSGTHYEQYF. CDR3 coding DNA: TGCGCCAGCAGCCCTTCGCCCAGCGGGACCCACTACGAGCAGTACTTC.

The genes are TRBV19 and TRBJ1-4, with D perhaps matching TRBD1 (6 bases). This CDR3 has 16 amino acids. V was cut by 4 bases and J by 0 bases, with 12 bases left in between. The germline V gene encodes CDR1 LNHDA and CDR2 SQIVND (reference sequence). DNA of the CDR3: TGTGCCAGTAGTACGGGAGGGGGTGCAACTAATGAAAAACTGTTTTTT. Translated, it gives CASSTGGGATNEKLFF.

This chain joins TRBV6-5 and TRBJ2-3; 7 bases fit TRBD2. The J segment lost 8 bases and the V segment lost 6 bases, leaving 8 bases of the junction unmatched. Germline V gene sequence: CDR1 MNHEY, CDR2 SVGAGI. The CDR3 spans 13 residues. The CDR3 DNA reads as TGTGCCAGCAGCTGGGCTAGCGGCCTTACGCAGTATTTT. Its translation is CASSWASGLTQYF.

Only one count was recorded for this clone. This chain joins TRBV15 and TRBJ1-4, with D tentatively TRBD1 (6 bases). Per the germline V gene, CDR1 is LNHNV and CDR2 is YYDKDF (reference sequence). The CDR3 is 14 amino acids. V dropped 6 bases and J dropped 2 bases, with 10 bases sitting between them. This CDR3 reads CATSTDSTNEKLFF. In nucleotides, the CDR3 is TGTGCCACCAGTACGGACAGTACTAATGAAAAACTGTTTTTT.

This clone was recorded only once. V usage is TRBV28 and J usage is TRBJ2-3; D gene ambiguous. The germline V gene encodes CDR1 MDHEN and CDR2 SYDVKM. CDR3 length equals 15 residues. The germline V and J ends were trimmed by 5 bases and 0 bases, with 12 bases remaining between them. For the CDR3, the DNA is TGTGCCAGCAGTGATGTCGGGTTTAGCACAGATACGCAGTATTTT. As protein: CASSDVGFSTDTQYF.

For this clone: The sample carries other DNA sequences with the same CDR3. The chain joins TRBV5-1 to TRBJ2-3; D is undetermined. In germline, CDR1 is SGHRS, CDR2 YFSETQ. Trimming removed 0 bases from V and 0 bases from J, with 5 bases in between. The CDR3 is 14 residues long. The CDR3 is CASSLVVSTDTQYF. CDR3 nucleotide sequence: TGCGCCAGCAGCTTGGTGGTCAGCACAGATACGCAGTATTTT.

As DNA, the CDR3 is TGTGCCAGCAGCTTAGAGGGGACAGGGCGCGGCAATGAGCAGTTCTTC. Residues: CASSLEGTGRGNEQFF. The V call is TRBV7-2, the J call TRBJ2-1, with 9 bases aligning to TRBD1. J gave up 6 bases and V 1 base, and 7 bases lay outside the gene matches. The CDR3 loop spans 16 amino acids. Per germline, CDR1 SGHTA and CDR2 FQGNSA.